This TCR beta chain was sequenced for a study of shared clonotypes between healthy human individuals. The germline CDR1 and CDR2 sequences are GTSNPN and SVGIG (reference sequence). The CDR3 spans 13 residues. V lost 2 bases, J lost 3 bases, and 11 bases lay in between. TCRdb's copy holds only in-frame clones and misses some; the assay was immunoSEQ multiplex PCR. The sample yields some 2,000,000 clones, nearly 97% seen once. This clonotype was obtained from a man aged 18 to 29 in good health. Sequencing was done on a sample of naive CD4+ T cells sorted from blood. Subset meaning: CD45RA+ positively selected. The chain combines TRBV30 with TRBJ2-7, with D maybe TRBD1 (6 bases). The CDR3 DNA is TGTGCCTGGAGTCCTGACAGGCTCTACGAGCAGTACTTC. Its translation is CAWSPDRLYEQYF. Using reference TRBV30 and TRBJ2-7 for the parts outside the CDR3, the full variable domain is SQTIHQWPATLVQPVGSPLSLECTVEGTSNPNLYWYRQAAGRGLQLLFYSVGIGQISSEVPQNLSASRPQDRQFILSSKKLLLSDSGFYLCAWSPDRLYEQYFGPGTRLTVT.